This entry describes one TCR beta chain. Its matching antigen is unknown. Germline loops: CDR1 MNHEY, CDR2 SMNVEV (reference sequence). Trimming pared 0 bases from V and 5 bases from J, leaving 13 bases between. The CDR3 covers 15 residues. The record originates from a study of memory B cells and T cells in multiple sclerosis. Produced via immunoSEQ multiplex PCR; TCRdb's table is partial and in-frame only. The table has under 50,000 clones, roughly 82% seen once. The study, taken as a whole, reports: Shared clonotype counts depended on differing compartment clone-set sizes and were normalized.

CFSE-dim autoproliferating and CFSE-high non-proliferating T cells from unstimulated culture were sequenced separately. Cultures began with 45 million to 50 million CFSE-labeled PBMCs, unstimulated for six to seven days, with replicate wells pooled. The sample comprised PBMCs from blood kept in culture. The source is a human donor with multiple sclerosis. This chain links TRBV27 with TRBJ1-2, with D tentatively TRBD1 (5 bases). CDR3 region: CASSLSGDRRYGYTF. CDR3 coding DNA: TGTGCCAGCAGTTTATCCGGGGACCGGAGGTATGGCTACACCTTC.